Sequencing of this T cell receptor beta chain was carried out in a study of cytomegalovirus exposure and HLA in healthy donors. The PCR was carried out with 60 Vbeta primers and 13 Jbeta primers. Methods used by the authors: Approximately 12 million of 80 million to 85 million unique TCR beta chains were shared, per a later count. TCRdb's table, derived via immunoSEQ multiplex PCR, lists solely in-frame clones and lacks some. For V, J and clone size, that table is used; D and trimming come from the DNA. The top ten clones hold about an eighth of a sample with 150,000 to 200,000 clones, 80% of them seen once. The ends were cut back, 2 bases at V and 6 bases at J, with 13 bases in the middle. This CDR3 contains 14 residues. Germline CDR1 MNHNY, CDR2 SVGAGI (reference sequence).

Source material: PBMCs. This sequence joins TRBV6-6 and TRBJ1-1, with a tentative D call TRBD1 (5 bases). The TCR sequence derives from a woman aged 40 to 55 in good health and CMV-seronegative. The CDR3, as DNA: TGTGCCAGCAGTTACGCAGGGTACGGGTCTGAAGCTTTCTTT. The encoded protein is CASSYAGYGSEAFF.